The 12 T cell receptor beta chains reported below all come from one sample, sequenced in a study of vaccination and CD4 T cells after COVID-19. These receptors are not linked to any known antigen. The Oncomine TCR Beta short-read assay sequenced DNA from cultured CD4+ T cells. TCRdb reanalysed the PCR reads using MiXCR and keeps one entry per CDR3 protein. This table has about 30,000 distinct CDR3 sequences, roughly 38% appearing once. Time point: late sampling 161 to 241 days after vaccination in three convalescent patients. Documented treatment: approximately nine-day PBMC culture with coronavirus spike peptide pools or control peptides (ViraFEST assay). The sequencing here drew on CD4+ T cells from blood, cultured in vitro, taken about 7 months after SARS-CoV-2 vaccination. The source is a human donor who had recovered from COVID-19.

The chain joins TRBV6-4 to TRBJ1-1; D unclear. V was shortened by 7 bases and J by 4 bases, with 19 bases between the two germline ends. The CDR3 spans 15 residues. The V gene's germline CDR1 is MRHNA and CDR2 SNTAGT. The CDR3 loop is CASITDGVWSTEAFF. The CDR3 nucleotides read TGTGCCAGCATCACCGACGGGGTTTGGAGCACTGAAGCTTTCTTT.

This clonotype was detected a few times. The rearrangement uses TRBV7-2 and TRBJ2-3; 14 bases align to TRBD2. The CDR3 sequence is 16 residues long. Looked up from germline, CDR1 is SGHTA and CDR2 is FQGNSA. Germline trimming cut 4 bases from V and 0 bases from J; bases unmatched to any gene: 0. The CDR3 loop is CASSWTSGGSTDTQYF. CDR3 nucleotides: TGTGCCAGCAGCTGGACTAGCGGGGGGAGCACAGATACGCAGTATTTT.

The CDR3 sequence: CAISEGLAVNTGELFF. The CDR3 DNA is TGTGCCATCAGTGAGGGACTAGCGGTAAACACCGGGGAGCTGTTTTTT. The chain has TRBV10-3 and TRBJ2-2; 10 nucleotides align to TRBD2. Trimming took 2 bases from V and 2 from J; bases not matched to a gene: 2. This CDR3 spans 16 amino acids. The germline CDR1 and CDR2 sequences are ENHRY and SYGVKD.

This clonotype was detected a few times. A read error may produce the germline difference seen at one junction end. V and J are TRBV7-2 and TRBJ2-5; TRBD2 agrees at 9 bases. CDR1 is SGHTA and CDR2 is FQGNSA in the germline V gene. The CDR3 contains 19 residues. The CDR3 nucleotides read TGTGCCAGCAACTTAGCTAGAAGTTTAGCGGGGGCGTACCAAGAGACCCAGTACTTC. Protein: CASNLARSLAGAYQETQYF.

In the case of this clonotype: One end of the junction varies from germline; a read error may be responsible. This chain's CDR3 is CASSDSAGSYNEQFF. The CDR3 nucleotides read TGTGCCAGCAGTGACTCGGCGGGCTCCTACAATGAGCAATTCTTC. This sequence joins TRBV6-4 and TRBJ2-1; tentative D call: TRBD2 (5 bases). This CDR3 contains 15 residues. Germline loops: CDR1 MRHNA, CDR2 SNTAGT.

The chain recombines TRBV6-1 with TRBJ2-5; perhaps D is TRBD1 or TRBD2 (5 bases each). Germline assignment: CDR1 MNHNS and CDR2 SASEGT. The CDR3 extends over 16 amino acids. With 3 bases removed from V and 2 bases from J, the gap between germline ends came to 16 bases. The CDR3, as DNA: TGTGCCAGCAGTGACTGGGGCAGGAGGACACAAGAGACCCAGTACTTC. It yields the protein CASSDWGRRTQETQYF.

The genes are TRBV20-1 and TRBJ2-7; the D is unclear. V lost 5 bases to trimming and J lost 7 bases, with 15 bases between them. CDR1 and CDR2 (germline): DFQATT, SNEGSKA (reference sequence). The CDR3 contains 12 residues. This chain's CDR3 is CSAQLNRKEQYF. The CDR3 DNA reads TGCAGTGCTCAACTCAACAGAAAAGAGCAGTACTTC.

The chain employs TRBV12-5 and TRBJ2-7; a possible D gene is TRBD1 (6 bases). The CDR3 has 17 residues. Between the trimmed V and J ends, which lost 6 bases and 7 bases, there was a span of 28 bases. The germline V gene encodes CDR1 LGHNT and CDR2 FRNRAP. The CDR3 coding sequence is TGTGCTAGTGGACCCACCGGGACACCTCCTAGTGACCTGGAGCAGTACTTC. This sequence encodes CASGPTGTPPSDLEQYF.

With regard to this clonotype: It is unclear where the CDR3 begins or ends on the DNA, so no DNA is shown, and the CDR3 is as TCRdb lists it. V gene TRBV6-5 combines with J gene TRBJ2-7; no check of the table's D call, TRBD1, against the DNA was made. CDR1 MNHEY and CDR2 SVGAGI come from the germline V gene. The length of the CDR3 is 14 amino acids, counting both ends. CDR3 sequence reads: CASSSSGQAYEQYF.

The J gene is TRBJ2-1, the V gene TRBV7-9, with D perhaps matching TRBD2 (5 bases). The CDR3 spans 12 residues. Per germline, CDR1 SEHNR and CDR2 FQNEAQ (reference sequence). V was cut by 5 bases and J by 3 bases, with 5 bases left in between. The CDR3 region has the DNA TGTGCCAGCAGCCGGGACTACAATGAGCAGTTCTTC. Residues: CASSRDYNEQFF. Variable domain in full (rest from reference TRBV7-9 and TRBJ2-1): DTGVSQNPRHKITKRGQNVTFRCDPISEHNRLYWYRQTLGQGPEFLTYFQNEAQLEKSRLLSDRFSAERPKGSFSTLEIQRTEQGDSAMYLCASSRDYNEQFFGPGTRLTVL.

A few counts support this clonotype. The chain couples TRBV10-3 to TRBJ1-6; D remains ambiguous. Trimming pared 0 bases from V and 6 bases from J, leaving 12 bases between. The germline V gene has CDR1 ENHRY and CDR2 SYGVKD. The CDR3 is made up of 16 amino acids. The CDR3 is CAISESSKLGNSPLHF. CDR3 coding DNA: TGTGCCATCAGTGAGTCCAGCAAGTTGGGTAATTCACCCCTCCACTTT.

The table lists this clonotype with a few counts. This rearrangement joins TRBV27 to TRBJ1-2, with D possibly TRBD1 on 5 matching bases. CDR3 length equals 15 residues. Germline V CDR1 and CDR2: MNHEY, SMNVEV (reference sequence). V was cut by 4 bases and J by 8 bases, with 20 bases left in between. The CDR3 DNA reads TGTGCCAGCAGTTCCTCCGCCCAGGGCCGTCGGGGCTACACCTTC. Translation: CASSSSAQGRRGYTF.